The 12 T cell receptor beta chains listed next were all sequenced from one sample in a study of OX40 agonist ivuxolimab in advanced cancers. Produced via immunoSEQ multiplex PCR; TCRdb's table is partial and in-frame only. The table shows 35,000 to 45,000 clones, with over 60% occurring only once. The sequenced sample was CD4+ or CD8+ T cells sorted from blood, obtained in a trial of the OX40 agonist ivuxolimab. These receptors were taken from an adult with an advanced solid tumor such as melanoma, head and neck, liver or kidney cancer.

The sample holds a few counts of this clone. The chain carries TRBV7-2 and TRBJ2-4; TRBD2 might be the D (5 bases). Trimming removed 1 base at V and 9 bases at J, with 13 bases between. This CDR3 is 14 amino acids long. Germline CDR1 SGHTA, CDR2 FQGNSA. In nucleotides, the CDR3 is TGTGCCAGCAGCTTAGGGGGTGGCCGGGGCATTCAGTACTTC. This sequence encodes CASSLGGGRGIQYF. Together with reference TRBV7-2 and TRBJ2-4, the CDR3 gives the full variable domain: GAGVSQSPSNKVTEKGKDVELRCDPISGHTALYWYRQSLGQGLEFLIYFQGNSAPDKSGLPSDRFSAERTGGSVSTLTIQRTQQEDSAVYLCASSLGGGRGIQYFGAGTRLSVL.

This clone is a singleton in its sample. V is TRBV9 and J is TRBJ1-3; the D is unclear. Per germline, CDR1 SGDLS and CDR2 YYNGEE. The CDR3 sequence is 15 residues long. Trimming stripped 2 bases from V and 0 bases from J, with 9 bases between. In DNA form, the CDR3 reads TGTGCCAGCAGCGTTGTGCCGAGCTCTGGAAACACCATATATTTT. It yields the protein CASSVVPSSGNTIYF.

V and J are TRBV5-6 and TRBJ2-5, with TRBD2 matching over 7 bases. V was clipped by 3 bases and J by 3 bases; unmatched bases: 14. Germline V gene sequence: CDR1 SGHDT, CDR2 YYEEEE. The CDR3 covers 17 residues. The CDR3 spells CASSSTAGGTYKETQYF. The CDR3 DNA reads TGTGCCAGCAGCTCGACGGCCGGGGGGACCTACAAAGAGACCCAGTACTTC.

CDR3 amino acids: CASSPLDKDDDEQYF. CDR3 in DNA: TGTGCCAGCAGCCCCCTGGACAAGGATGACGACGAGCAGTACTTC. V usage is TRBV5-6 and J usage is TRBJ2-7; a weak D match, TRBD1 (5 bases). The CDR3 is made up of 15 amino acids. The germline gives CDR1 SGHDT, CDR2 YYEEEE. Trimming cost V 4 bases and J 5 bases, with 19 bases left between them.

The chain is built from TRBV5-6 and TRBJ1-2; D remains ambiguous. CDR3 length: 14 residues. CDR1 and CDR2 (germline): SGHDT, YYEEEE. The V gene lost 1 base and the J gene lost 4 bases, with 11 bases spanning the gap. The CDR3 here is CASSLQNSIYGYTF. For the CDR3, the DNA is TGTGCCAGCAGCTTGCAGAATTCTATCTATGGCTACACCTTC.

The chain recombines TRBV11-2 with TRBJ2-7, with unresolved D. There are 13 residues in the CDR3. CDR1 is SGHAT and CDR2 is FQNNGV in the germline V gene. Between the trimmed V and J ends, which lost 3 bases and 3 bases, there was a span of 9 bases. The chain's CDR3 is CASSLQVYYEQYF. CDR3 bases: TGTGCCAGCAGCTTGCAGGTTTACTACGAGCAGTACTTC. The whole variable domain, filled in from reference TRBV11-2 and TRBJ2-7, reads EAGVAQSPRYKIIEKRQSVAFWCNPISGHATLYWYQQILGQGPKLLIQFQNNGVVDDSQLPKDRFSAERLKGVDSTLKIQPAKLEDSAVYLCASSLQVYYEQYFGPGTRLTVT.

The chain employs TRBV11-3 and TRBJ2-5, with 9 bases that match TRBD1. The CDR3 is 17 residues long. Unmatched junction bases numbered 19, after V lost 9 bases and J lost 5 bases. CDR1 is SGHNT and CDR2 is YENEEA in the germline V gene. CDR3 in amino acids: CASCRGQGSWGAETQYF. CDR3 nucleotide sequence: TGTGCCAGTTGCCGAGGACAGGGGTCCTGGGGGGCGGAGACCCAGTACTTC.

This clone was seen just once. This chain connects TRBV5-4 to TRBJ1-1; no firm D call. The CDR3 is made up of 14 amino acids. Trimming shortened V by 4 bases and J by 3 bases, and 13 bases separated the two germline ends. The germline V gene has CDR1 SGHNT and CDR2 YYREEE (reference sequence). The CDR3 spells CASSLARVDTEAFF. CDR3 bases: TGTGCCAGCAGCCTAGCAAGGGTTGACACTGAAGCTTTCTTT.

The chain has TRBV19 and TRBJ1-5; tentatively, D is TRBD1 (5 bases). The CDR3 contains 15 residues. Germline V gene sequence: CDR1 LNHDA, CDR2 SQIVND (reference sequence). The V gene lost 3 bases and the J gene lost 4 bases, with 13 bases spanning the gap. DNA for the CDR3: TGTGCCAGTAGTATTAAGGGGAGCCCAAATCAGCCCCAGCATTTT. As protein: CASSIKGSPNQPQHF.

A single count supports this clone. The chain employs TRBV6-6 and TRBJ1-1; a weak D match, TRBD1 (5 bases). Trimming stripped 2 bases from V and 4 bases from J, with 14 bases between. The germline V gene has CDR1 MNHNY and CDR2 SVGAGI (reference sequence). The CDR3 is 15 amino acids. CDR3 nucleotide sequence: TGTGCCAGCAGTTACACCAGGGCCCTGGTCACTGAAGCTTTCTTT. Translating it yields CASSYTRALVTEAFF.

The rearrangement links TRBV29-1 to TRBJ2-5; D ambiguous. Trimming cost V 6 bases and J 5 bases, with 13 bases left between them. There are 12 residues in the CDR3. Per germline, CDR1 SQVTM and CDR2 ANQGSEA. The CDR3 DNA reads as TGCAGCGTCCGTACTGGGCTGGAGACCCAGTACTTC. It yields the protein CSVRTGLETQYF. The entire variable domain, with the rest obtained from reference TRBV29-1 and TRBJ2-5, is as follows: SAVISQKPSRDICQRGTSLTIQCQVDSQVTMMFWYRQQPGQSLTLIATANQGSEATYESGFVIDKFPISRPNLTFSTLTVSNMSPEDSSIYLCSVRTGLETQYFGPGTRLLVL.

The V gene is TRBV7-2, the J gene TRBJ1-6; 9 bases fit TRBD1. The length of the CDR3 is 14 residues. Trimming took 3 bases from V and 6 from J; bases not matched to a gene: 0. Per germline, CDR1 SGHTA and CDR2 FQGNSA. As DNA, the CDR3 is TGTGCCAGCAGCTTGGACAGGGGTAATTCACCCCTCCACTTT. Amino acids: CASSLDRGNSPLHF.